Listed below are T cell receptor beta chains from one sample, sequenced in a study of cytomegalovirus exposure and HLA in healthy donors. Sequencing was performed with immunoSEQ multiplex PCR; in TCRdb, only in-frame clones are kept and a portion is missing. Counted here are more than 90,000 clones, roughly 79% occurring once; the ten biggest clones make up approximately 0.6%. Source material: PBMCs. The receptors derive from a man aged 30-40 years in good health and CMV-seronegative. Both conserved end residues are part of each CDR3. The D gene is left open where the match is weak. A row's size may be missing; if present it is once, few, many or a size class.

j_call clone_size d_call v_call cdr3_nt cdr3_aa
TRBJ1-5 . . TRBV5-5 TGTGCCAGCAGCAAGGAGGGACCTATGAATCAGCCCCAGCATTTT CASSKEGPMNQPQHF
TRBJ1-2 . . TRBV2 TGTGCCAGCGGACCGTGGGGGACACGAGGCTACACCTTC CASGPWGTRGYTF
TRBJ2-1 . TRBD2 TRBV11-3 TGTGCCAGCAGTCCCTTACTAGCGGGTGGATACAATGAGCAGTTCTTC CASSPLLAGGYNEQFF
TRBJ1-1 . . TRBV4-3 TGCGCCAGCAGCCAAGCCACCGGTGTGAACACTGAAGCTTTCTTT CASSQATGVNTEAFF
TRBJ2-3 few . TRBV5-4 TGTGCCAGCAGCTTAGATCGGGGATACACAGATACGCAGTATTTT CASSLDRGYTDTQYF
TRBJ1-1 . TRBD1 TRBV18 TGTGCCAGCTCTGGACAGGGGAACACTGAAGCTTTCTTT CASSGQGNTEAFF
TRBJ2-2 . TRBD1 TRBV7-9 TGTGCCAGCAGCGCCAGACAGATCGACAGGGGGATCGGGGAGCTGTTTTTT CASSARQIDRGIGELFF
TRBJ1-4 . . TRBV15 TGTGCCACCCTTTCCCTGTCGTCTTTTTTCGCAACTAATGAAAAACTGTTTTTT CATLSLSSFFATNEKLFF
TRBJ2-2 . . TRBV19 TGTGCCAGTAGTATAGCCACAACCGGGGAGCTGTTTTTT CASSIATTGELFF
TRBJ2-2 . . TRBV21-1 TGTGCCAGCAGCAAGGGGGAACTAGCGATCGGGGAGCTGTTTTTT CASSKGELAIGELFF
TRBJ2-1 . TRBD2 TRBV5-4 TGTGCCAGCAGACATGATCCTAGCGGGATTCCCTACAATGAGCAGTTCTTC CASRHDPSGIPYNEQFF
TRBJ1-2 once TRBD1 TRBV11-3 TGTGCCAGCAGCCTGGGGACAGCCAACTATGGCTACACCTTC CASSLGTANYGYTF
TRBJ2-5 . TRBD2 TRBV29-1 TGCAGCGCCATTCAGAGCGGGGCGAAACAAGAGACCCAGTACTTC CSAIQSGAKQETQYF
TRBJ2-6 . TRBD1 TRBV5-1 TGCGCCAGCAGCTTGGAGGCTGGGCACCATGGACAGGGTCCCCCCTCTGGGGCCAACGTCCTGACTTTC CASSLEAGHHGQGPPSGANVLTF
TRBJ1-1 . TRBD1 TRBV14 TGTGCCAGCAGCCAATCCAGGACAGGGAACACTGAAGCTTTCTTT CASSQSRTGNTEAFF
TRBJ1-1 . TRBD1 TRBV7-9 TGTGCCAGCAGCGCCCGACAGGGCATGAACACTGAAGCTTTCTTT CASSARQGMNTEAFF
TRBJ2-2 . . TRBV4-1 TGCGCCAGCAGCCAAGGGGGAGAGGGCCGCACCGGGGAGCTGTTTTTT CASSQGGEGRTGELFF
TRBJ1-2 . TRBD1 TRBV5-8 TGTGCCAGCAGCTTGAGGGACAGGGGCTATGGCTACACCTTC CASSLRDRGYGYTF
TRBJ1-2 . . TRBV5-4 TGTGCCAGCAGTCACATGTGGCAGGGGCCGTTATATGGCTACACCTTC CASSHMWQGPLYGYTF
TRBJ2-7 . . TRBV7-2 TGTGCCAGCAGCTTAGCGCTATACGAGCAGTACTTC CASSLALYEQYF
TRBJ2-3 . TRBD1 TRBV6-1 TGTGCCAGCTCGGCGATAAACAGGGGGCGGGATACGCAGTATTTT CASSAINRGRDTQYF
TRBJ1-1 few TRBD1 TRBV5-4 TGTGCCAGCAAAAGGGGGACAGCCCCCAAGGACACTGAAGCTTTCTTT CASKRGTAPKDTEAFF
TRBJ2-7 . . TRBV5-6 TGTGCCAGCAGCTTTAGGACGGGGGTAGGCGAGCAGTACTTC CASSFRTGVGEQYF
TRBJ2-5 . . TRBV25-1 TGTGCCAGCAGTGAATCGACGAGGGCCGGGGAGACCCAGTACTTC CASSESTRAGETQYF
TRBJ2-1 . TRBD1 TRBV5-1 TGCGCCAGCAGCATCCTAGGGACAGGGACTTCCTACAATGAGCAGTTCTTC CASSILGTGTSYNEQFF
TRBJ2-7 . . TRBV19 TGTGCCAGTAGTATAGGAACAGGAACCTACGAGCAGTACTTC CASSIGTGTYEQYF
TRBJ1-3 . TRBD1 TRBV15 TGTGCCACCAGCAGGACAGGGTCCCCTGGAAACACCATATATTTT CATSRTGSPGNTIYF
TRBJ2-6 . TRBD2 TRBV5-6 TGTGCCAGCAGCTTGGTCGGATTACTAGCGGGAGCTGGGGCCAACGTCCTGACTTTC CASSLVGLLAGAGANVLTF
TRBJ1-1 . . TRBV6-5 TGTGCCAGCAGGGGGGGAGGGAACACTGAAGCTTTCTTT CASRGGGNTEAFF
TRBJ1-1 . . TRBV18 TGTGCCAGCTCAAGTACAGCCATGAACACTGAAGCTTTCTTT CASSSTAMNTEAFF
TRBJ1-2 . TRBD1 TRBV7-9 TGTGCCAGCAGCTTAGAGGGTTGGACAGGGGTTGGCTACACCTTC CASSLEGWTGVGYTF
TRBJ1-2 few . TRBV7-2 TGTGCCAGCAGCTCACAAATCTATGGCTACACCTTC CASSSQIYGYTF
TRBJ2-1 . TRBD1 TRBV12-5 TGTGCTAGTGGTTTGGCCTCCGGGACAGGGTACAATGAGCAGTTCTTC CASGLASGTGYNEQFF
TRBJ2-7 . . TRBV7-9 TGTGCCAGCAGCCCCTTCGAGGAGCAGTACTTC CASSPFEEQYF
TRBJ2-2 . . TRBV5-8 TGTGCCAGCAGCTTGGACAGGACGGACACCGGGGAGCTGTTTTTT CASSLDRTDTGELFF
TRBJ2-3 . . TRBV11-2 TGTGCCAGCAGCTTAGTTCGAGGGTTATCAGATACGCAGTATTTT CASSLVRGLSDTQYF
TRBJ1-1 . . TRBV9 TGTGCCAGCAGCGTAGACCCAGGGGTGGGCACTGAAGCTTTCTTT CASSVDPGVGTEAFF
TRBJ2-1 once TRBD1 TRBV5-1 TGCGCCAGCAGCTCCGGGACAGGGTCCTACAATGAGCAGTTCTTC CASSSGTGSYNEQFF
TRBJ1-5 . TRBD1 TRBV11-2 TGTGCCAGCAGCCCGACAGGGGGTAAAAACCAGCCCCAGCATTTT CASSPTGGKNQPQHF
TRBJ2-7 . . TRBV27 TGTGCCAGCAGTCCCTCTAGGGGCAGGGATTATTTTCGCTCCTACGAGCAGTACTTC CASSPSRGRDYFRSYEQYF
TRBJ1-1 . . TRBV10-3 TGTGCCATCAGCGGGGGCGGGGGCACTGAAGCTTTCTTT CAISGGGGTEAFF
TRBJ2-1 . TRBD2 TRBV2 TGTGCCAGCAGTGGGCTAGCGGCCGGTTCCTACAATGAGCAGTTCTTC CASSGLAAGSYNEQFF
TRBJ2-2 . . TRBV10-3 TGTGCCATCAGTGCAACAGGGTCCGGGGAGCTGTTTTTT CAISATGSGELFF
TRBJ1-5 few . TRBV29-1 TGCAGCGTGGAACAGGGTAGCAATCAGCCCCAGCATTTT CSVEQGSNQPQHF
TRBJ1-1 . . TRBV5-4 TGTGCCAGCAGCCCGGACTCTATGAACACTGAAGCTTTCTTT CASSPDSMNTEAFF
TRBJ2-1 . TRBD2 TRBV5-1 TGCGCCAGCAGCACCGGACTAGCGGGGTATTACTACAATGAGCAGTTCTTC CASSTGLAGYYYNEQFF
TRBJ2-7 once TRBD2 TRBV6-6 TGTGCCAGCAGTGGGACTAGCGGGGTGCTGTACGAGCAGTACTTC CASSGTSGVLYEQYF
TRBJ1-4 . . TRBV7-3 TGTGCCAGCAGTCGTGGCACTAATGAAAAACTGTTTTTT CASSRGTNEKLFF
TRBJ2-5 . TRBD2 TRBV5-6 TGTGCCAGCAGCTTGGTAAGCGGGGTCCAAGAGACCCAGTACTTC CASSLVSGVQETQYF
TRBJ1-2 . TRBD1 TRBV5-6 TGTGCCAGCAGCAAAAACAGGGGGCGAGGCTACACCTTC CASSKNRGRGYTF
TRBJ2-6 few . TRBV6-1 TGTGCCAGCAGTGAAGTACTGACAGGTGGCTCTGGGGCCAACGTCCTGACTTTC CASSEVLTGGSGANVLTF
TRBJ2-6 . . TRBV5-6 TGTGCCAGCAGCTTGGGGGACTTCTCTGGGGCCAACGTCCTGACTTTC CASSLGDFSGANVLTF
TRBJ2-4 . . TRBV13 TGTGCCAGCAGCTTAAGATTAGCCTCACTAGCCAAAAACATTCAGTACTTC CASSLRLASLAKNIQYF
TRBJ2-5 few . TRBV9 TGTGCCAGCAGCGTAGACCCAAGCAACCCGACCCAGTACTTC CASSVDPSNPTQYF
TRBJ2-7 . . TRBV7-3 TGTGCCAGCAGCTTAAATCTAAGGGGTTCTTCCGAGCAGTACTTC CASSLNLRGSSEQYF
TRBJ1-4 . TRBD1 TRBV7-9 TGTGCCAGCATTCCACTGGGACAGGGGAATGAAAAACTGTTTTTT CASIPLGQGNEKLFF